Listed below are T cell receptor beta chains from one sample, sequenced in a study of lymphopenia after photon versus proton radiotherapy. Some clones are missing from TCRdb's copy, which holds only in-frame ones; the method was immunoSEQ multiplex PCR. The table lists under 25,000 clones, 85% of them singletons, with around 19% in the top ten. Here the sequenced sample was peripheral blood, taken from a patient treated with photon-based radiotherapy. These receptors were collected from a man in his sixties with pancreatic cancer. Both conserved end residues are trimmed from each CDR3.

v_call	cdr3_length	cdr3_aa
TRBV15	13	ATSREGTSNTEAF
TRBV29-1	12	SGGSRGAGYGYT
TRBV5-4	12	ASSGTGLLSKQY
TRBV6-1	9	ASSESETQY
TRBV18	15	ASSLRTGRGNNSPLH
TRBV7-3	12	ASSSPGQYNEQF
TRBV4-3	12	ASSPGDWTDTQY
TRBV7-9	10	ASSLTGNGYT
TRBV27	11	ASSPDGNYGYT
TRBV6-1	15	ASSEAQFGYRGKKLF
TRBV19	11	ASTRGQIEPQH
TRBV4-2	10	ASSRTGETQY
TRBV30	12	AWSWTVANQPQH
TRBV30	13	AWSTGSLSGNTIY
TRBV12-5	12	ASARGDKNQPQH
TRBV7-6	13	ASSPDTYPNTEAF
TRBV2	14	ASEESVGLSGNTIY
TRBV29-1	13	SVQGQGSRSYGYT
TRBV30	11	AWSEFSTDTQY
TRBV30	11	AWSVGGLDEQY
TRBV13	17	ASSLAGSRSTPGNEKLF
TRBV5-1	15	ASSLFSANVGQETQY
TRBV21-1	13	ASKKRDHSNQPQH
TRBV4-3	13	ASSQGGGPFDEQY
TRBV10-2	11	ASSELADYEQY
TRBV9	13	ASSPLFARGGELF
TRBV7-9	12	ASSLGQGWETQY
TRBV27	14	ASSSNLGGGDYGYT
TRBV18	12	ASSPVVGLETQY
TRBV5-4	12	ASSMNRGPYEQY
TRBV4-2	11	ASSQTQNTEAF
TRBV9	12	ASSSEGGWTEAF
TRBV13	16	ASSSDSGGEISYNEQF
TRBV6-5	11	ASSYGGGDGYT
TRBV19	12	ASSRGFTYNEQF
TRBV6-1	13	ASSESGQQYEKLF
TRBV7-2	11	ASSVYQGAEAF